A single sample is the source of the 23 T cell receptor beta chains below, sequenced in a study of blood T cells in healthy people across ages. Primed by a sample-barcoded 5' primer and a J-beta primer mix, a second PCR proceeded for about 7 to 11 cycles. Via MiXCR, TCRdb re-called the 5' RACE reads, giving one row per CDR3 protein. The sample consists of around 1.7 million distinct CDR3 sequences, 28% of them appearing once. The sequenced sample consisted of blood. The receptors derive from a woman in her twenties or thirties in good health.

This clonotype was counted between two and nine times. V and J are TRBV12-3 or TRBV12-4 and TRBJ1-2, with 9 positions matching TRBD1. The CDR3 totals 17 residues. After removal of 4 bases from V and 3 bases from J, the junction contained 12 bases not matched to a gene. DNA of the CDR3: TGTGCCAGCAGTTCCACCTCGGGACAGGGATTTTACTATGGCTACACCTTC. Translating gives CASSSTSGQGFYYGYTF.

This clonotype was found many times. CDR3 region: CASSLEVPGLAGGSQFF. The DNA for the CDR3 is TGTGCCAGCAGCTTAGAGGTCCCGGGACTAGCGGGGGGGTCTCAGTTCTTC. The V gene is TRBV7-6, the J gene TRBJ2-1, with 16 bases that match TRBD2. V shed 1 base, J shed 13 bases, and the junction held 10 bases outside the gene matches. Germline V gene data show CDR1 as SGHVS and CDR2 as FNYEAQ. CDR3 length equals 17 residues.

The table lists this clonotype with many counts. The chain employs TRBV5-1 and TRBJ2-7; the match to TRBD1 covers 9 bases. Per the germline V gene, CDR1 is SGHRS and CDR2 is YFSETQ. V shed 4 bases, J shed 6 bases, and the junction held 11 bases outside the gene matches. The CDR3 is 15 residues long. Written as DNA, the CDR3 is TGCGCCAGCAGCACCTCCGGGACAGGGTCTGGCGAGCAGTACTTC. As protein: CASSTSGTGSGEQYF.

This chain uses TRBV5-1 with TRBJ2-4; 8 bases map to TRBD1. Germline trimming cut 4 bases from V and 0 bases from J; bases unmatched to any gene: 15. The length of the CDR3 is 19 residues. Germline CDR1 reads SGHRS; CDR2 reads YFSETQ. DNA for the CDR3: TGCGCCAGCAGCCCCCTGGGGACAGGCCCTACGGCAGCCAAAAACATTCAGTACTTC. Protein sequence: CASSPLGTGPTAAKNIQYF.

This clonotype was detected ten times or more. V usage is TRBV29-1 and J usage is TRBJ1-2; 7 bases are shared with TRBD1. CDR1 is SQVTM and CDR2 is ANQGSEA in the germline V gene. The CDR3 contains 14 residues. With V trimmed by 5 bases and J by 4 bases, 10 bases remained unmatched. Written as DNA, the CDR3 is TGCAGCGTTCAAACTGACAGGGATGCCTATGGCTACACCTTC. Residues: CSVQTDRDAYGYTF.

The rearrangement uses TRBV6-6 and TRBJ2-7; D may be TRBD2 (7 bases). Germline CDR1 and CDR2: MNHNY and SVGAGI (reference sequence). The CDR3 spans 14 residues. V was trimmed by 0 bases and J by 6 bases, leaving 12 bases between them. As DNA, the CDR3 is TGTGCCAGCAGTTACTCCGGCGGGGGCGCCGAGCAGTACTTC. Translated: CASSYSGGGAEQYF.

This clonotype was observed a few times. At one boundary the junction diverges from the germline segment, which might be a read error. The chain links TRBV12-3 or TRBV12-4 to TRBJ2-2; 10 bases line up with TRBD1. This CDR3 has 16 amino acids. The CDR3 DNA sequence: TGTGCCAGCAGATCCGGGACAGGGGTTGTCACCGGGGAGCGGTTTTTT. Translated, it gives CASRSGTGVVTGERFF.

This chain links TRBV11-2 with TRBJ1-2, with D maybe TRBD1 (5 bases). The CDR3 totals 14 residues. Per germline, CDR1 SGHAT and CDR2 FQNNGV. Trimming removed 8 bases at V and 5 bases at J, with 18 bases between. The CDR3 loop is CASGRIGTAYGYTF. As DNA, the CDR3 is TGTGCCAGCGGAAGAATCGGGACGGCGTATGGCTACACCTTC.

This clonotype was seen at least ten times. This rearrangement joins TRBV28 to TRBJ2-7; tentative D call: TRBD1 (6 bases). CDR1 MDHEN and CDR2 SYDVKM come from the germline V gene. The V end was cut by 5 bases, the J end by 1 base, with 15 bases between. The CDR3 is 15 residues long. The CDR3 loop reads CASSLRGRGSYEQYF. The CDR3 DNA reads TGTGCCAGCAGTCTACGCGGCAGGGGTTCCTACGAGCAGTACTTC.

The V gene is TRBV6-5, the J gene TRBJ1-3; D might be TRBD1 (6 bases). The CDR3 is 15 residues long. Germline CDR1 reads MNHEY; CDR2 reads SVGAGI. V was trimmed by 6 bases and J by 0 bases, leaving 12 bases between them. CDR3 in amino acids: CASSRAGDSGNTIYF. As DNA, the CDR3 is TGTGCCAGCAGCCGGGCAGGGGACTCTGGAAACACCATATATTTT.

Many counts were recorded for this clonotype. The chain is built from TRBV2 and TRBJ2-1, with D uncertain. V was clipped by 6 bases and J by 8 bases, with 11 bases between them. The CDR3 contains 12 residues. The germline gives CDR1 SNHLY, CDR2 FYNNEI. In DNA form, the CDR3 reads TGTGCCAGCAGGGGGATAGGCGATGAGCAGTTCTTC. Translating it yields CASRGIGDEQFF.

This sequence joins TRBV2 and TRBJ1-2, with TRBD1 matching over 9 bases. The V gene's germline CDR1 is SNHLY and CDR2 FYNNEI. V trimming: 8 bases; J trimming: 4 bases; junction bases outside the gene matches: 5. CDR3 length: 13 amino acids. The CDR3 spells CASGRQGVYGYTF. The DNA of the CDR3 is TGTGCCAGCGGGAGACAGGGGGTCTATGGCTACACCTTC.

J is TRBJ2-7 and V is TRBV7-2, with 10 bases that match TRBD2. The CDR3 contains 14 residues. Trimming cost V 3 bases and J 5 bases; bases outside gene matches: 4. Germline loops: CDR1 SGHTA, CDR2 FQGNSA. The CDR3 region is CASSLLAGEDEQYF. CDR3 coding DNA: TGTGCCAGCAGCTTGCTAGCGGGAGAAGACGAGCAGTACTTC.

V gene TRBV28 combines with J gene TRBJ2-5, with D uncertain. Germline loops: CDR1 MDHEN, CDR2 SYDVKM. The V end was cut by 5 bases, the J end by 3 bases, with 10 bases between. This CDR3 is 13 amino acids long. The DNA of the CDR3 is TGTGCCAGCAGTCCCGCGGACGAAGAGACCCAGTACTTC. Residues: CASSPADEETQYF.

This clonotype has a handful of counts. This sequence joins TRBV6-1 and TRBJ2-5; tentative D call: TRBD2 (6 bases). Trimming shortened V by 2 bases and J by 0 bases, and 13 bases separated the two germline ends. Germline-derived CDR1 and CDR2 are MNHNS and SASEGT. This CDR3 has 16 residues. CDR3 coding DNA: TGTGCCAGCAGTGAATTTCTAGCGTCTCACCAAGAGACCCAGTACTTC. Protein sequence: CASSEFLASHQETQYF.

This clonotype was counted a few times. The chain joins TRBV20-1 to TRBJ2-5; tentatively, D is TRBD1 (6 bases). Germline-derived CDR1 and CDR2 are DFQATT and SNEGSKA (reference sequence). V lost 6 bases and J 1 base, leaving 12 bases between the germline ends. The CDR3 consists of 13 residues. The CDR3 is CSADQGPQETQYF. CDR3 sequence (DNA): TGCAGTGCAGACCAGGGGCCCCAAGAGACCCAGTACTTC.

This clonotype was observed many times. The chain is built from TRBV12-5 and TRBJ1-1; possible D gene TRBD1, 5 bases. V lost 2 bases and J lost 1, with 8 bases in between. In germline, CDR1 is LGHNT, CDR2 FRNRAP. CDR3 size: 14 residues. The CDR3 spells CASGLPTGNTEAFF. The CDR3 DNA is TGTGCTAGTGGTTTGCCTACAGGGAACACTGAAGCTTTCTTT.

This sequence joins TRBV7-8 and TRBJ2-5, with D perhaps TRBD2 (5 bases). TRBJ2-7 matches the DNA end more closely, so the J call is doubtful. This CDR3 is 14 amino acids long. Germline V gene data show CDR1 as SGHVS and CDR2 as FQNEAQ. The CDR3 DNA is TGTGCCAGCAGCTTAAGTGAACTAGAAGCCGAGCAGTACTTC. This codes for CASSLSELEAEQYF.

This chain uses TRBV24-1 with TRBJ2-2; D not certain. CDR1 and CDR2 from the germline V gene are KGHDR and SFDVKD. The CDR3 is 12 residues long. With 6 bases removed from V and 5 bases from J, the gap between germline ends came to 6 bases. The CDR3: CATSRWTGELFF. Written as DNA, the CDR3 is TGTGCCACCAGTCGGTGGACCGGGGAGCTGTTTTTT.

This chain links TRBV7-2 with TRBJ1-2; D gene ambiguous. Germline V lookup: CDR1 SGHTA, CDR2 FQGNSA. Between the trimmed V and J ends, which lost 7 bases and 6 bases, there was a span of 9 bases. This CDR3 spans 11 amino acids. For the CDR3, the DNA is TGTGCCAGCACCGCGATTCATGGCTACACCTTC. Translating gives CASTAIHGYTF.

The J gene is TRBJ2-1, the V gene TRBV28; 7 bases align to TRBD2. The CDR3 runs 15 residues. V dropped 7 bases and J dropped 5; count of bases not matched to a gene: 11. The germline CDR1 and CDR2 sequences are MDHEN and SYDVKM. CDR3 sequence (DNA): TGTGCCAGCATATCGAGCGGGGCCTCGGACAATGAGCAGTTCTTC. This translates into CASISSGASDNEQFF.

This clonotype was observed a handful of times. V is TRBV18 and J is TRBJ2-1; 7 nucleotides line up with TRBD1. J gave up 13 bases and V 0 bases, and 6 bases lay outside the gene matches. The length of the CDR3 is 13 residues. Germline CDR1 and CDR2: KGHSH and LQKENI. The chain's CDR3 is CASSPPDRPSQFF. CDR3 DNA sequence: TGTGCCAGCTCACCACCGGACAGGCCCTCACAGTTCTTC.

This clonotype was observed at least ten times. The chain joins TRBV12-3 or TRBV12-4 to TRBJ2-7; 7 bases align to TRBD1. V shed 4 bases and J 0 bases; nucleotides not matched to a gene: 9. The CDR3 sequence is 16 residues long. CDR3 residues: CASSYVRAGGSYEQYF. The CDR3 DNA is TGTGCCAGCAGTTATGTTCGGGCAGGGGGCTCCTACGAGCAGTACTTC.